The 30 T cell receptor beta chains below come from one sample, sequenced in a study of blood T cells in healthy people across ages. Sample-barcoded 5' priming and a J-beta primer mix drove a second PCR of 7 to 11 cycles. Using its own MiXCR run on the 5' RACE reads, TCRdb lists one record per CDR3 protein. Of about 1.5 million distinct CDR3 sequences listed, 35% to 45% are singletons. Sequencing was carried out using blood. Receptors were obtained from a woman younger than 30 in good health.

This clonotype was detected only a few times. The gene calls are TRBV11-2 and TRBJ1-1; D gene ambiguous. CDR1 SGHAT and CDR2 FQNNGV come from the germline V gene. The CDR3 contains 15 residues. V lost 0 bases and J 3 bases, leaving 11 bases between the germline ends. The CDR3 here is CASSLDRWQHTEAFF. DNA of the CDR3: TGTGCCAGCAGCTTAGATCGTTGGCAGCACACTGAAGCTTTCTTT.

The chain uses TRBV7-6 and TRBJ2-6; 16 bases match TRBD2. Germline V gene sequence: CDR1 SGHVS, CDR2 FNYEAQ. The V gene end was trimmed by 4 bases and the J gene end by 4 bases; junction bases not matched to a gene: 4. CDR3 size: 18 residues. CDR3 coding DNA: TGTGCCAGCAGCTCGGGACTAGCGGGAGGGTTAGGGGCCAACGTCCTGACTTTC. It encodes CASSSGLAGGLGANVLTF.

In its sample, this clonotype was seen a few times. The chain employs TRBV5-1 and TRBJ2-5; 8 nucleotides line up with TRBD2. V trimming: 4 bases; J trimming: 13 bases; junction bases outside the gene matches: 9. The germline V gene has CDR1 SGHRS and CDR2 YFSETQ. This CDR3 has 12 amino acids. The CDR3, as DNA: TGCGCCAGCAGCCCGGTAAGGACTAGCTGGTACTTC. Its translation: CASSPVRTSWYF.

The rearrangement uses TRBV25-1 and TRBJ2-7; tentatively, D is TRBD1 or TRBD2 (5 bases each). The CDR3 is 11 amino acids. The ends were cut back, 10 bases at V and 3 bases at J, with 10 bases in the middle. Germline CDR1 MGHDK, CDR2 SYGVNS. As DNA, the CDR3 is TGTGCCACAAGGGACCTCTACGAGCAGTACTTC. This translates into CATRDLYEQYF.

This clonotype was observed at least ten times. This chain connects TRBV20-1 to TRBJ2-1; 8 bases match TRBD1. CDR1 DFQATT and CDR2 SNEGSKA come from the germline V gene (reference sequence). V lost 3 bases and J lost 1; bases outside the gene matches: 5. CDR3 length: 15 residues. CDR3 amino acids: CSARDRVGSYNEQFF. The CDR3 nucleotides read TGCAGTGCTAGGGACAGGGTAGGTTCCTACAATGAGCAGTTCTTC.

The chain combines TRBV29-1 with TRBJ2-2, with 9 bases aligning to TRBD1. With V trimmed by 6 bases and J by 0 bases, 2 bases remained unmatched. The CDR3 covers 14 residues. The germline V gene has CDR1 SQVTM and CDR2 ANQGSEA. The CDR3 DNA reads TGCAGCGTCCGGACAGGGGCGAACACCGGGGAGCTGTTTTTT. Translated: CSVRTGANTGELFF.

This clonotype was seen more than once but under ten times. The chain has TRBV2 and TRBJ2-1; tentatively, D is TRBD1 or TRBD2 (5 bases each). Per germline, CDR1 SNHLY and CDR2 FYNNEI. V was shortened by 2 bases and J by 7 bases, with 12 bases between the two germline ends. The CDR3 is 14 residues long. CDR3 DNA sequence: TGTGCCAGCAGTGAAAGCGTCTGGGGGAATGAGCAGTTCTTC. Its translation: CASSESVWGNEQFF.

The rearrangement links TRBV20-1 to TRBJ2-7, with 7 bases matching TRBD2. After removal of 5 bases from V and 7 bases from J, the junction contained 14 bases not matched to a gene. Germline V gene lookup returns CDR1 DFQATT and CDR2 SNEGSKA (reference sequence). The length of the CDR3 is 14 residues. Here the CDR3 reads CSAGGSSSGVEQYF. The CDR3 coding sequence is TGCAGTGCTGGGGGGTCTTCGAGCGGGGTGGAGCAGTACTTC.

This chain joins TRBV6-2 or TRBV6-3 and TRBJ2-1; D unclear. The germline V and J ends were trimmed by 8 bases and 8 bases, with 19 bases remaining between them. This CDR3 is built from 14 residues. Germline loops: CDR1 MNHEY, CDR2 SVGEGT. CDR3 in amino acids: CASQKAGLSDEQFF. The CDR3 nucleotides read TGTGCCAGCCAAAAAGCTGGCCTTTCCGATGAGCAGTTCTTC.

This clonotype was recorded a few times. The chain has TRBV10-3 and TRBJ1-2, with D unresolved. With 3 bases removed from V and 0 bases from J, the gap between germline ends came to 14 bases. Germline V lookup: CDR1 ENHRY, CDR2 SYGVKD. This CDR3 region has 16 residues. Written as DNA, the CDR3 is TGTGCCATCAGTGACCCCGTTGTGGGGACTAACTATGGCTACACCTTC. Its protein is CAISDPVVGTNYGYTF.

The chain joins TRBV12-3 or TRBV12-4 to TRBJ2-3, with D tentatively TRBD2 (6 bases). The CDR3 spans 14 residues. V was trimmed by 5 bases and J by 5 bases, leaving 14 bases between them. The CDR3 loop is CASSPEQEGDTQYF. CDR3 bases: TGTGCCAGCAGTCCGGAGCAGGAGGGAGATACGCAGTATTTT.

This clonotype was detected only once. This sequence may be a read error, since a much larger clone differs from it by one base. The CDR3 end shows no conserved phenylalanine or tryptophan, and so a read error is likely. V usage is TRBV11-2 and J usage is TRBJ2-1; unclear D gene. The V gene's germline CDR1 is SGHAT and CDR2 FQNNGV. The CDR3 has 11 residues. The V end was cut by 1 base, the J end by 9 bases, with 4 bases between. CDR3 DNA sequence: TGTGCCAGCAGCTTAGCCCCTGAGCAGTTCGTC. It specifies CASSLAPEQFV.

The chain is built from TRBV10-3 and TRBJ2-1; the match to TRBD2 covers 12 bases. This CDR3 has 16 amino acids. Germline V CDR1 and CDR2: ENHRY, SYGVKD. The ends lost 2 bases at V and 5 bases at J; junction bases unmatched: 4. Written as DNA, the CDR3 is TGTGCCATCAGTGAGCCAGGACTAGCGGGAAACAATGAGCAGTTCTTC. It translates to CAISEPGLAGNNEQFF.

V gene TRBV20-1 combines with J gene TRBJ2-6, with unresolved D. V was trimmed by 0 bases and J by 1 base, leaving 16 bases between them. The CDR3 is 18 residues long. Germline V CDR1 and CDR2: DFQATT, SNEGSKA (reference sequence). CDR3 amino acids: CSARDRASAYSGANVLTF. The CDR3 region has the DNA TGCAGTGCTAGAGATCGGGCAAGTGCCTATTCTGGGGCCAACGTCCTGACTTTC.

This clonotype was observed a handful of times. V is TRBV20-1 and J is TRBJ1-2; D gene unclear. V shed 8 bases and J shed 6 bases, with 7 bases lying between them. The germline gives CDR1 DFQATT, CDR2 SNEGSKA (reference sequence). The CDR3 spans 9 residues. The CDR3 loop is CSTEDGYTF. For the CDR3, the DNA is TGCAGTACGGAGGATGGCTACACCTTC.

The chain is built from TRBV7-9 and TRBJ2-3; D may correspond to TRBD1 or TRBD2 (5 bases each). The germline gives CDR1 SEHNR, CDR2 FQNEAQ (reference sequence). The CDR3 length is 15 residues. Trimming took off 5 bases at V and 0 bases at J, with 12 bases between the two ends. As DNA, the CDR3 is TGTGCCAGCAGCCCGGGACGCTCTAGCACAGATACGCAGTATTTT. It encodes CASSPGRSSTDTQYF.

The genes are TRBV28 and TRBJ2-4, with D hard to call. The germline V gene encodes CDR1 MDHEN and CDR2 SYDVKM. The CDR3 is 15 residues long. Trimming removed 1 base from V and 2 bases from J, with 9 bases in between. CDR3 nucleotide sequence: TGTGCCAGCAGTTTATCCGAGCGCCCCAAAAACATTCAGTACTTC. It translates to CASSLSERPKNIQYF.

The chain is built from TRBV10-3 and TRBJ2-5; TRBD1 aligns across 8 bases. Trimming removed 4 bases from V and 0 bases from J; junction bases left unmatched: 10. Germline loops: CDR1 ENHRY, CDR2 SYGVKD. CDR3 size: 17 residues. CDR3 nucleotides: TGTGCCATCAGTGGGCACCCAGGGGGCCCCTACCAAGAGACCCAGTACTTC. The encoded protein is CAISGHPGGPYQETQYF.

The chain employs TRBV24-1 and TRBJ2-7; 9 nucleotides line up with TRBD1. The CDR3 sequence is 14 residues long. V lost 4 bases, J lost 5 bases, and 5 bases stayed unmatched. Germline V gene data show CDR1 as KGHDR and CDR2 as SFDVKD. The CDR3: CATSEPGTGNEQYF. In DNA form, the CDR3 reads TGTGCCACCAGTGAACCCGGGACAGGGAACGAGCAGTACTTC.

The J gene is TRBJ1-1, the V gene TRBV20-1; 7 bases map to TRBD1. Losses at the gene ends were 2 bases for V and 11 bases for J; bases not matched to a gene: 11. The germline CDR1 and CDR2 sequences are DFQATT and SNEGSKA (reference sequence). CDR3 length: 13 amino acids. The CDR3 protein is CSARSDREFGAFF. The CDR3 nucleotides read TGCAGTGCTAGAAGTGACAGGGAGTTCGGGGCTTTCTTT.

The sample holds one count of this clonotype. The germline gene is not matched at one end of the junction; a read error may be the cause. The J gene is TRBJ2-1, the V gene TRBV6-5; no firm D call. This CDR3 has 18 residues. Germline V CDR1 and CDR2: MNHEY, SVGAGI. The CDR3 DNA reads as TGTGCCTGCAGTTTCGCGGCGACCGCAAGCCCCCTTCCTAATGAGCAGTTCTTC. It yields the protein CACSFAATASPLPNEQFF.

This chain links TRBV5-6 with TRBJ2-3, with D possibly matching TRBD2 (5 bases). CDR1 is SGHDT, CDR2 YYEEEE, per germline. CDR3 length: 16 amino acids. V lost 3 bases to trimming and J lost 2 bases, with 16 bases between them. The CDR3 bases are TGTGCCAGCAGCTCCGGACTCCCCGCCTTCACAGATACGCAGTATTTT. This encodes CASSSGLPAFTDTQYF.

This clonotype was seen more than once but under ten times. V gene TRBV29-1 combines with J gene TRBJ2-1; 9 nucleotides agree with TRBD2. This CDR3 region has 13 residues. V dropped 1 base and J dropped 15; count of bases not matched to a gene: 10. Germline V CDR1 and CDR2: SQVTM, ANQGSEA. For the CDR3, the DNA is TGCAGCGTTGAAGTGGGGTTAGCGGGAGCTGGGTTCTTC. Translation gives CSVEVGLAGAGFF.

This clonotype was seen only a few times. The CDR3 sequence is CASSGGPLGYYGYTF. CDR3 sequence (DNA): TGTGCCAGCAGCGGGGGCCCGTTGGGTTACTATGGCTACACCTTC. The chain links TRBV5-6 to TRBJ1-2, with D possibly being TRBD1 (6 bases). Germline V lookup: CDR1 SGHDT, CDR2 YYEEEE. The CDR3 extends over 15 amino acids. Trimming shortened V by 4 bases and J by 3 bases, and 16 bases separated the two germline ends.

The gene calls are TRBV15 and TRBJ2-3; no reliable D call. V was cut by 1 base and J by 0 bases, with 8 bases left in between. This CDR3 contains 15 residues. Germline CDR1 and CDR2: LNHNV and YYDKDF (reference sequence). The chain's CDR3 is CATSRVVQSTDTQYF. The CDR3 DNA reads as TGTGCCACCAGCAGAGTCGTTCAGAGCACAGATACGCAGTATTTT.

The chain recombines TRBV12-3 or TRBV12-4 with TRBJ2-4, with TRBD1 identical over 9 bases. The trim removed 5 bases at V and 13 bases at J, leaving 3 bases unmatched. The CDR3 sequence is 11 residues long. The DNA of the CDR3 is TGTGCCAGCAGTGGACAGGGGAAGCAGTACTTC. Protein product: CASSGQGKQYF.

This clonotype appeared a single time. The junction differs from germline at one of its ends, possibly a read error. V usage is TRBV6-5 and J usage is TRBJ2-1; 8 nucleotides align to TRBD1. The CDR3 totals 15 residues. Germline loops: CDR1 MNHEY, CDR2 SVGAGI. CDR3 residues: CAGSYSGTGFNEQFF. CDR3 nucleotides: TGTGCCGGCAGTTACTCCGGGACAGGTTTCAATGAGCAGTTCTTC.

This clonotype was seen more than once but under ten times. This chain links TRBV6-1 with TRBJ1-2; D is perhaps TRBD1 (5 bases). Germline values: CDR1 MNHNS, CDR2 SASEGT. The CDR3 consists of 15 residues. Trimming stripped 3 bases from V and 2 bases from J, with 13 bases between. The CDR3 nucleotides read TGTGCCAGCAGTGACTGGCAGGGTGCAAACTATGGCTACACCTTC. Translation gives CASSDWQGANYGYTF.

Worth noting for this clonotype: Since a much larger clone is just one base distant, this may be a read error. This CDR3 fails to terminate in the conserved phenylalanine or tryptophan, so it likely reflects a read error. The rearrangement uses TRBV11-1 and TRBJ2-1, with 9 bases identical to TRBD1. V was pared by 5 bases and J by 3 bases, with 5 bases of the junction left unmatched. The germline gives CDR1 SGHAT, CDR2 FQDESV (reference sequence). CDR3 length: 15 residues. The CDR3 here is CASSEGQGYYNEQFV. CDR3 coding DNA: TGTGCCAGCAGCGAAGGACAGGGGTACTACAATGAGCAGTTCGTC.

This clonotype has just a few counts. The J gene is TRBJ2-6, the V gene TRBV20-1, with unresolved D. The CDR3 extends over 17 amino acids. V was clipped by 1 base and J by 0 bases, with 13 bases between them. Germline loops: CDR1 DFQATT, CDR2 SNEGSKA (reference sequence). The CDR3 sequence is CSARVNAMSSGANVLTF. The CDR3 DNA reads TGCAGTGCTAGAGTGAATGCAATGAGCTCTGGGGCCAACGTCCTGACTTTC.